This T cell receptor (beta chain) was profiled in a study of blood T cell repertoires in COVID-19. Across the whole study: There were acute and convalescent COVID-19 samples, and they came from the United States, Italy and Spain.

Original methodology: Estimated nucleated cell counts came from reference gene primer amplification. Clones were read by immunoSEQ multiplex PCR, and TCRdb kept only the in-frame ones, dropping some. The V and J calls and clone size are taken from that table; D and trimming were inferred from the DNA. The sample lists over 350,000 clones, just under 90% occurring once. The receptor's source is a woman aged 50 to 60 who had recovered from COVID-19. The specimen sequenced was PBMCs or T cells enriched from blood (not recorded which).

This CDR3 reads CASRSYRQETQYF. DNA of the CDR3: TGTGCCAGCAGGAGTTACAGACAAGAGACCCAGTACTTC. The chain couples TRBV11-1 to TRBJ2-5; D uncertain. V shed 6 bases and J shed 2 bases, with 10 bases lying between them. The germline CDR1 and CDR2 sequences are SGHAT and FQDESV (reference sequence). CDR3 length equals 13 residues.